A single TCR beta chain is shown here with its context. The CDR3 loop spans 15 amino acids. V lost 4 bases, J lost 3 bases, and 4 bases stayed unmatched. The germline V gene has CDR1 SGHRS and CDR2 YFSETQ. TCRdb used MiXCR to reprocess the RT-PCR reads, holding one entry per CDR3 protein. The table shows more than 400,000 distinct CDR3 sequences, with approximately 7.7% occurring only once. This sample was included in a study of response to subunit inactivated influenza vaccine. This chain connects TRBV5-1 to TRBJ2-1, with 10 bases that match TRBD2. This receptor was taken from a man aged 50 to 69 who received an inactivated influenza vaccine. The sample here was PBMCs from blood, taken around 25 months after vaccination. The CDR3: CASSPTSGNYNEQFF. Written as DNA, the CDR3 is TGCGCCAGCAGCCCTACTAGCGGGAACTACAATGAGCAGTTCTTC.